The entry that follows covers one T cell receptor beta chain sequence. What it binds is not known. The data stem from a study of T cells after yellow fever vaccination. Study-wide findings and caveats: Compared with primary, the secondary response was weaker and peaked at day 5, not 15.

Germline trimming cut 10 bases from V and 2 bases from J; bases unmatched to any gene: 6. This CDR3 comprises 13 residues. Germline V gene lookup returns CDR1 ENHRY and CDR2 SYGVKD. TCRdb re-called the 5' RACE reads with MiXCR, one entry per CDR3 protein. The repertoire holds some 600,000 distinct CDR3 sequences, around an eighth seen once, with about 15% in the top ten. This sample comprised PBMCs, obtained on the day of the yellow fever booster vaccination. The receptor was isolated from a man aged 30-40 years who received the YFV17D yellow fever vaccine. The rearrangement joins TRBV10-3 to TRBJ2-3; 7 bases fit TRBD2. The CDR3 bases are TGTGCCACGGAGGGAGGGAACACAGATACGCAGTATTTT. This codes for CATEGGNTDTQYF.